The following is a TCR beta chain sequence with its context. As yet, its antigen is unknown. Germline CDR1 and CDR2: PRHDT and FYEKMQ (reference sequence). This CDR3 is built from 17 residues. Trimming stripped 0 bases from V and 5 bases from J, with 19 bases between. Repertoires were generated with immunoSEQ multiplex PCR, while TCRdb's copy carries only in-frame clones and drops some. The sample yields 89,000 or so clones, approximately 86% seen once. This sample is drawn from a study of T cell responses to AZD1222 COVID-19 vaccine. Study observations and caveats: In a largely white British group with more females than males, clonal diversity was possibly underestimated.

The specimen was peripheral blood, collected on day 0 of AZD1222 vaccination. This TCR derives from an adult in good health. V is TRBV13 and J is TRBJ1-2; D ambiguous. This chain's CDR3 is CASSLGGFFGLEYGYTF. CDR3 bases: TGTGCCAGCAGCTTAGGGGGTTTCTTCGGGTTGGAGTATGGCTACACCTTC.